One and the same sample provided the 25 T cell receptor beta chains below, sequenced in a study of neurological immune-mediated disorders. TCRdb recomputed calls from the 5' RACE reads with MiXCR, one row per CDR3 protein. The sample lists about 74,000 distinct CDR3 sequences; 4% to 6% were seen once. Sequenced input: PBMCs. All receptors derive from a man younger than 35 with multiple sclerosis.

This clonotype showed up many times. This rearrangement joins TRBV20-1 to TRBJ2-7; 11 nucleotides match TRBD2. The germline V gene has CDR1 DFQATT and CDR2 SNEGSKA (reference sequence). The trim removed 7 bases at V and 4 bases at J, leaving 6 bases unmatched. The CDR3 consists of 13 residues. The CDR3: CSGRTSGLYEQYF. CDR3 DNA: TGCAGTGGACGGACTAGCGGGCTTTACGAGCAGTACTTC.

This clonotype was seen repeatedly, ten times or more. CDR3 nucleotide sequence: TGTGCCAGCAGCCTCGGACCGATTTCTGGAAACACCATATATTTT. Amino acid sequence: CASSLGPISGNTIYF. J is TRBJ1-3 and V is TRBV5-6; D uncertain. CDR3 length: 15 residues. With 4 bases removed from V and 1 base from J, the gap between germline ends came to 12 bases. Germline CDR1 and CDR2: SGHDT and YYEEEE.

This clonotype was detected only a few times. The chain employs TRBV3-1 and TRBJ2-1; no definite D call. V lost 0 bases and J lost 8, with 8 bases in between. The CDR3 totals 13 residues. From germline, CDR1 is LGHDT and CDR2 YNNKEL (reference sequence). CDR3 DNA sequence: TGTGCCAGCAGCCAAGATTTGATCGATGAGCAGTTCTTC. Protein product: CASSQDLIDEQFF.

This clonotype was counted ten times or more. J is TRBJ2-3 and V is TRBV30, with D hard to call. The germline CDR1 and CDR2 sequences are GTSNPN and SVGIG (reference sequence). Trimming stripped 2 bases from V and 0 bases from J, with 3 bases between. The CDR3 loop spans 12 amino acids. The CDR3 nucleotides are TGTGCCTGGAGTAAGAGCACAGATACGCAGTATTTT. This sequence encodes CAWSKSTDTQYF.

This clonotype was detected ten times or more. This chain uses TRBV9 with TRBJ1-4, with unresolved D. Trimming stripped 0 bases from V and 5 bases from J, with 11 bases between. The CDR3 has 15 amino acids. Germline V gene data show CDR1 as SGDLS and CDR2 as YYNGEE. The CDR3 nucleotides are TGTGCCAGCAGCGTAGCGTCCGGGCTGAATGAAAAACTGTTTTTT. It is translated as CASSVASGLNEKLFF.

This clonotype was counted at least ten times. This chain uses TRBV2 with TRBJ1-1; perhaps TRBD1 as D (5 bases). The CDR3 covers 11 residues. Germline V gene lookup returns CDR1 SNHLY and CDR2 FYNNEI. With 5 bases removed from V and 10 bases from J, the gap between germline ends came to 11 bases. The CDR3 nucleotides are TGTGCCAGCAGTAAAGGGGCGGGAGCTTTCTTT. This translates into CASSKGAGAFF.

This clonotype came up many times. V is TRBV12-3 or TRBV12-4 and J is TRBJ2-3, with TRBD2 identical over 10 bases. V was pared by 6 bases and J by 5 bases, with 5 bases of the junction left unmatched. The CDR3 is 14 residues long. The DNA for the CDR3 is TGTGCCAGCAGGAGAGCGGGAGGGGGAGATACGCAGTATTTT. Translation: CASRRAGGGDTQYF.

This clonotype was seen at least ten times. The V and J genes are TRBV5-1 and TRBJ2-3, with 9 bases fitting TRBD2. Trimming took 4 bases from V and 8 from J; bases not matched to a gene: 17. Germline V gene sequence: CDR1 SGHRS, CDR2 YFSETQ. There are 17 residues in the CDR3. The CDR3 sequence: CASSDGRDTSGGFTQYF. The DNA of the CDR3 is TGCGCCAGCAGCGACGGACGGGACACAAGCGGGGGGTTTACGCAGTATTTT.

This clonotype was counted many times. CDR3 coding DNA: TGTGCCAGCAGCGGGACCGGGACAGGGCTATACGAGCAGTACTTC. It codes for CASSGTGTGLYEQYF. This rearrangement joins TRBV5-4 to TRBJ2-7; 9 nucleotides align to TRBD1. The V segment lost 4 bases and the J segment 4 bases; nucleotides outside the gene matches: 9. The length of the CDR3 is 15 residues. Germline values: CDR1 SGHNT, CDR2 YYREEE (reference sequence).

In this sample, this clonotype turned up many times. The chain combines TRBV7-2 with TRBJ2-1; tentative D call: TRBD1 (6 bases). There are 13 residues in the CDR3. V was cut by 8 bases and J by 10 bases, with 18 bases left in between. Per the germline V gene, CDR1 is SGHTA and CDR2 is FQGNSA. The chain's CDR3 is CASRKGVGQEQFF. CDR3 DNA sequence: TGTGCCAGCCGAAAGGGGGTAGGGCAAGAGCAGTTCTTC.

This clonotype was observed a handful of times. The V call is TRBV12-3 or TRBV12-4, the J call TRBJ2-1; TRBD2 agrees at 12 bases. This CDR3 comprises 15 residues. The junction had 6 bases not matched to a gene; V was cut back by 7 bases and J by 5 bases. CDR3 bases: TGTGCCAGCATCAAACTAGCGGGAGGAAACAATGAGCAGTTCTTC. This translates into CASIKLAGGNNEQFF.

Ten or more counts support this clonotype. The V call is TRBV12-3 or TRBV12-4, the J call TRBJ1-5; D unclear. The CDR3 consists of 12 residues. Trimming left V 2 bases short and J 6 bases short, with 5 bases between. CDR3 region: CASSLLSQPQHF. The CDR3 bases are TGTGCCAGCAGTTTACTATCTCAGCCCCAGCATTTT.

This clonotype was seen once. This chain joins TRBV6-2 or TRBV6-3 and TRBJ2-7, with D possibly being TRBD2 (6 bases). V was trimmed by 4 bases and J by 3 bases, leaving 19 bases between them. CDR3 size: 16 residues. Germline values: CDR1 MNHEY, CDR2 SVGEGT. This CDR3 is CASSSPLAGSYYEQYF. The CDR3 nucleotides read TGTGCCAGCAGTTCTCCCCTCGCGGGGAGCTACTACGAGCAGTACTTC.

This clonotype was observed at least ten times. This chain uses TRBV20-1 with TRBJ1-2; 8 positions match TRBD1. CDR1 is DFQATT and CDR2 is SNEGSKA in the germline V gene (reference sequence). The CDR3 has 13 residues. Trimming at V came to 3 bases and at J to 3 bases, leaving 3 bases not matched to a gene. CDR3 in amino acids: CSARQGADYGYTF. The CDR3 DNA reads TGCAGTGCTAGGCAGGGGGCGGACTATGGCTACACCTTC.

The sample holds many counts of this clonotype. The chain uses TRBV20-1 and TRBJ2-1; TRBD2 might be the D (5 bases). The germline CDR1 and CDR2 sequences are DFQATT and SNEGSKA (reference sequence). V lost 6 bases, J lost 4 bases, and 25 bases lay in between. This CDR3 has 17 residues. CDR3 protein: CSATEPSRRSTYNEQFF. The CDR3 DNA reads TGCAGTGCCACCGAACCAAGTCGGAGGTCTACTTACAATGAGCAGTTCTTC.

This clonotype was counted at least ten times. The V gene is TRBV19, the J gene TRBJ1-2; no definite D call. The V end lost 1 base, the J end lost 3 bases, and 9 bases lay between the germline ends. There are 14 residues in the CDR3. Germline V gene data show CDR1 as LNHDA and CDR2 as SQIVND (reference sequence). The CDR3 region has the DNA TGTGCCAGTAGTATAGTAGGACGAGACTATGGCTACACCTTC. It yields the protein CASSIVGRDYGYTF.

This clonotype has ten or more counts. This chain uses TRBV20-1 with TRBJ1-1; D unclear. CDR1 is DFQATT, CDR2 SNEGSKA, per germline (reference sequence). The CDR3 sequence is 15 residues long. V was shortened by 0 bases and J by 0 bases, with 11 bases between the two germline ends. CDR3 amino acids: CSARDAKGLNTEAFF. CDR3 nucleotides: TGCAGTGCTAGAGATGCAAAAGGGCTGAACACTGAAGCTTTCTTT.

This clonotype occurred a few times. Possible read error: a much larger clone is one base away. The CDR3 protein is CAISRDAGGPGYF. CDR3 coding DNA: TGTGCCATCAGCCGGGACGCGGGAGGGCCCGGATATTTT. The chain links TRBV10-3 to TRBJ2-3, with TRBD2 matching over 9 bases. J lost 15 bases, V lost 6 bases, and 13 bases had no gene match. This CDR3 has 13 residues. Germline-derived CDR1 and CDR2 are ENHRY and SYGVKD.

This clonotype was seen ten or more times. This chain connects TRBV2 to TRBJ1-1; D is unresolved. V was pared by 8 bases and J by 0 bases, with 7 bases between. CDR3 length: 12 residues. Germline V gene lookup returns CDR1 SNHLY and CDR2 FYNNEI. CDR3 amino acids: CASALMNTEAFF. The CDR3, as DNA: TGTGCCAGCGCCCTTATGAACACTGAAGCTTTCTTT.

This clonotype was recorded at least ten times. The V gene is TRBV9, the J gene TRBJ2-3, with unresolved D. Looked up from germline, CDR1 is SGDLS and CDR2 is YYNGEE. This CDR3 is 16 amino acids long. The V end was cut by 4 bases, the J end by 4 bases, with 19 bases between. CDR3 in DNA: TGTGCCAGCAGCCCAGGAGCTAGTCATGTGGCAGATACGCAGTATTTT. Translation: CASSPGASHVADTQYF.

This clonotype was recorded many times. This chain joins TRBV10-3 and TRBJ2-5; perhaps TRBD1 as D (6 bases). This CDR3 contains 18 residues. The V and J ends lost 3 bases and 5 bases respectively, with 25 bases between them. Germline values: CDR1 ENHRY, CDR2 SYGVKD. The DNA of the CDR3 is TGTGCCATCAGTGATACGGGACAAATGTGGGGTCTAGCTGAGACCCAGTACTTC. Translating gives CAISDTGQMWGLAETQYF.

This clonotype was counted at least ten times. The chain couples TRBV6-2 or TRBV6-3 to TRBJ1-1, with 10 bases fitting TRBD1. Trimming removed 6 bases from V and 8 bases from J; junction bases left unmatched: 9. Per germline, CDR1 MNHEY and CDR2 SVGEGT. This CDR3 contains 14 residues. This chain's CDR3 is CASRRQGARWEAFF. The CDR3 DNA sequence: TGTGCCAGCAGACGACAGGGGGCGAGGTGGGAAGCTTTCTTT.

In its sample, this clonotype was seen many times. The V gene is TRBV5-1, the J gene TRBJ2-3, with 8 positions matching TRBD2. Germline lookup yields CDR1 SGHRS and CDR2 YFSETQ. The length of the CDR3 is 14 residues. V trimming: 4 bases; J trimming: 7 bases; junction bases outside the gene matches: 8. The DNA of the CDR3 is TGCGCCAGCAGCCTCGGCGGGGGGACAAATACGCAGTATTTT. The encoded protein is CASSLGGGTNTQYF.

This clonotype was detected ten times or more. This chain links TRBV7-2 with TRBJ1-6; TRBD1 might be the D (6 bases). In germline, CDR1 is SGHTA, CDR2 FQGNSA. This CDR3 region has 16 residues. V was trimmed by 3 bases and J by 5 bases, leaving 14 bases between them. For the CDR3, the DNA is TGTGCCAGCAGCTTTGCGGGGGCCGTCAATAATTCACCCCTCCACTTT. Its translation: CASSFAGAVNNSPLHF.

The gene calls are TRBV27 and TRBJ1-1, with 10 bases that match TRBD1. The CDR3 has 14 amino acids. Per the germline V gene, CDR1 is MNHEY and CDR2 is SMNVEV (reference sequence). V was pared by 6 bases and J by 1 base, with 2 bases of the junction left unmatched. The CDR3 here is CASRRQGANTEAFF. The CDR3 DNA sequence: TGTGCCAGCAGAAGACAGGGGGCGAACACTGAAGCTTTCTTT.